A single sample gave rise to the 7 T cell receptor beta chains below, sequenced in a study of blood T cell repertoires in COVID-19. Repertoires were generated with immunoSEQ multiplex PCR, while TCRdb's copy carries only in-frame clones and drops some. The sample contains approximately 270,000 clones, around 86% of which appear only once. The sample consisted of peripheral blood. Receptors were obtained from a man aged 45-65 years with acute or convalescent COVID-19.

The CDR3 DNA follows: TGTGCCAGCAGCCCTCTAGCGGGGGCGTACAATGAGCAGTTCTTC. This encodes CASSPLAGAYNEQFF. V gene TRBV11-2 combines with J gene TRBJ2-1; 10 bases fit TRBD2. J gave up 4 bases and V 5 bases, and 5 bases lay outside the gene matches. Per germline, CDR1 SGHAT and CDR2 FQNNGV. The CDR3 has 15 residues. Combining the CDR3 with reference TRBV11-2 and TRBJ2-1 gives the whole variable domain EAGVAQSPRYKIIEKRQSVAFWCNPISGHATLYWYQQILGQGPKLLIQFQNNGVVDDSQLPKDRFSAERLKGVDSTLKIQPAKLEDSAVYLCASSPLAGAYNEQFFGPGTRLTVL.

About this clone: In the same sample, other DNA sequences code for this CDR3. This sequence joins TRBV7-9 and TRBJ2-7; D is unclear. The CDR3 is 12 residues long. The germline gives CDR1 SEHNR, CDR2 FQNEAQ (reference sequence). The V and J ends lost 1 base and 6 bases respectively, with 7 bases between them. This chain's CDR3 is CASSLVQSEQYF. The CDR3 DNA reads as TGTGCCAGCAGCTTAGTACAGAGCGAGCAGTACTTC.

This clone has only one observation. The chain carries TRBV5-1 and TRBJ2-2, with 9 bases identical to TRBD1. The V segment lost 7 bases and the J segment 5 bases; nucleotides outside the gene matches: 9. The CDR3 runs to 15 residues. In germline, CDR1 is SGHRS, CDR2 YFSETQ. The CDR3 DNA follows: TGCGCCAGCGTTATGCGGGACAGGGCAACCGGGGAGCTGTTTTTT. This sequence encodes CASVMRDRATGELFF.

The V and J genes are TRBV6-5 and TRBJ2-1; tentative D call: TRBD2 (7 bases). The V end lost 3 bases, the J end lost 7 bases, and 13 bases lay between the germline ends. Germline V gene lookup returns CDR1 MNHEY and CDR2 SVGAGI. This CDR3 has 14 amino acids. In DNA, the CDR3 is TGTGCCAGCAGTTATGGGGGGGCCACTAATGAGCAGTTCTTC. It translates to CASSYGGATNEQFF.

V gene TRBV12-3 or TRBV12-4 combines with J gene TRBJ1-4; D is undetermined. The CDR3 has 11 amino acids. Trimming pared 8 bases from V and 6 bases from J, leaving 7 bases between. The CDR3 sequence is CASGRDEKLFF. The CDR3 bases are TGTGCCAGCGGGAGAGATGAAAAACTGTTTTTT.

The genes are TRBV7-6 and TRBJ1-4; 9 bases line up with TRBD1. CDR1 is SGHVS and CDR2 is FNYEAQ in the germline V gene. This CDR3 has 15 amino acids. V trimming: 3 bases; J trimming: 8 bases; junction bases outside the gene matches: 7. In DNA, the CDR3 is TGTGCCAGCAGCTTGAGACAGGGGGAAAACGAAAAACTGTTTTTT. It yields the protein CASSLRQGENEKLFF.

The CDR3 DNA reads as TGTGCCAGCAGCCAAGGAAGCGGCCTCTATAATTCACCCCTCCACTTT. This codes for CASSQGSGLYNSPLHF. The chain uses TRBV3-1 (or the pseudogene TRBV3-2) and TRBJ1-6; D not certain. Germline loops: CDR1 LGHDT, CDR2 YNNKEL (reference sequence). Between the trimmed V and J ends, which lost 1 base and 3 bases, there was a span of 10 bases. The CDR3 contains 16 residues.